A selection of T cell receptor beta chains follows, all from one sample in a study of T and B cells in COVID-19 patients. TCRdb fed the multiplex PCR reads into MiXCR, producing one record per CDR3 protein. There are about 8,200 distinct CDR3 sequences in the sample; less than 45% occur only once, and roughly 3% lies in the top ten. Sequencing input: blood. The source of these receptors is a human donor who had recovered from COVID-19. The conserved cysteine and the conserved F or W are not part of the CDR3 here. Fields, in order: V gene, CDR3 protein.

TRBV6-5,ASSRVGQGSGNQPQH
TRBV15,ATSKGTEAF
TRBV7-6,ASSLRDRGNEQF
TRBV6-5,ASSYRSRASTDTQY
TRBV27,ASSPTLYSNQPQH
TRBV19,ASSISSNTGELF
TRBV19,ASNRQGARNTEAF
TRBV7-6,ASSLGGTSLYEQF
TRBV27,ASSFRPLQVDTGELF
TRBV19,ASSLRQGSAQETQY
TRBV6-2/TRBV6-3,ASRASGSTDTQY
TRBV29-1,SGLEGGRVY
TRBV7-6,ASSLAPRADTEAF
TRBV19,ASRRGLGDSPLH
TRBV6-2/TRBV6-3,ASSWAGEAQY
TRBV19,ASSIERDRAPT
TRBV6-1,ASSKTGSYEQY
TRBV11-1,ASSLLQGDSGTNEQF
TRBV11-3,ASSLEDGRGNTEAF
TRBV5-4,ASRWDRSGHEQY
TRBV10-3,AISESGSRLDSPLH
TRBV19,ASSSGTSGGTDTQY
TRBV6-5,ASSSSVNTEAF
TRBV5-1,ASSWGLAGADTQY
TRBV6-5,ASSRRPGLAPGELF
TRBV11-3,ASSPQWGDLDTEAF
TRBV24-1,ATSGGPAYQETQY
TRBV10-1,ASSDRASYNEQF